This entry is about one TCR beta chain. This record comes from a study of cytotoxic CD8 clonotypes in ibrutinib-treated CLL. Assay: immunoSEQ multiplex PCR; the TCRdb copy retains only in-frame clones and omits some. This sample has some 200,000 clones, with 79% found just once. This CDR3 spans 15 amino acids. CDR1 is SEHNR, CDR2 FQNEAQ, per germline (reference sequence). The trim removed 5 bases at V and 3 bases at J, leaving 8 bases unmatched. V is TRBV7-9 and J is TRBJ2-7, with 9 bases that match TRBD2. The sample here was PBMCs, taken after 12 months of ibrutinib treatment. The receptor's source is a human donor with chronic lymphocytic leukemia. CDR3 nucleotide sequence: TGTGCCAGCAGCGAACCTAGCGGGAAGGTCTACGAGCAGTACTTC. Its translation: CASSEPSGKVYEQYF.